This T cell receptor beta chain was documented in a study of T cells after yellow fever vaccination. On the study more broadly: Low-cell-number fractions underwent preparation using SMART-Seq v4 Ultra Low Input.

A universal primer site and UMIs were added as TCR cDNA was made by 5'RACE template switching. TCRdb reprocessed the 5' RACE reads via MiXCR and lists one record per CDR3 protein. The profile shows 300,000 to 400,000 distinct CDR3 sequences, 6.2% of them singletons. The V and J ends lost 3 bases and 9 bases, in that order; junction bases with no gene match: 16. CDR3 length: 18 residues. Study outcomes and limitations: Re-detected after boosting: most primary clones, 96% of CD4 and less than 90% of CD8.

Notes on this clonotype: What it binds is unknown.

The genes are TRBV12-3 or TRBV12-4 and TRBJ2-1, with 11 bases fitting TRBD2. Source: PBMCs, taken 5 days after the yellow fever booster vaccination. The receptor comes from a young man who received the YFV17D yellow fever vaccine. The CDR3 DNA reads TGTGCCAGCAGTTTTCGGGCTAGCGGGAGGCCCTTGTGGGGTGAGCAGTTCTTC. This codes for CASSFRASGRPLWGEQFF.